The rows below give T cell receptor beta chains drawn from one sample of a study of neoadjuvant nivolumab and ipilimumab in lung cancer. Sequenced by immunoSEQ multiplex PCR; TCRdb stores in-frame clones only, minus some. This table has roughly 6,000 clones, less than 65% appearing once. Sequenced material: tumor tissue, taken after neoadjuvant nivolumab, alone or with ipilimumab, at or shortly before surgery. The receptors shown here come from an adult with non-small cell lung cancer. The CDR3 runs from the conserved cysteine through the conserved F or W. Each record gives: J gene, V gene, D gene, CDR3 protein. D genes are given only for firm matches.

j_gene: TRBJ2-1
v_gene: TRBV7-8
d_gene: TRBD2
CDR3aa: CASSLGGSGSGYNEQFF

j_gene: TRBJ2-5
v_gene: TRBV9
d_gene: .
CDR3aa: CASSVGRGETQYF

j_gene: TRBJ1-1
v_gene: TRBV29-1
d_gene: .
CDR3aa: CSVGGRDEAFF

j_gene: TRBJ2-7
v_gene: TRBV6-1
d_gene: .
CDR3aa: CASSIGTVSSYEQYF

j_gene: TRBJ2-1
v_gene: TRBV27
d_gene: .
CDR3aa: CASSLSSRNEQFF

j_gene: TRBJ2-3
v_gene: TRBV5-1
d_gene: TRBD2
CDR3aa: CASSPSGRTTDTQYF

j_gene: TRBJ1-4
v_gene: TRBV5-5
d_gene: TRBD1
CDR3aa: CASSLAAGGTEKLFF

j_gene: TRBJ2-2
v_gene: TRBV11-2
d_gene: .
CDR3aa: CASSVRGTGELFF

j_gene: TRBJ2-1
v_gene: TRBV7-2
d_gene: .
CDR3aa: CASSPPGFITWDEQFF

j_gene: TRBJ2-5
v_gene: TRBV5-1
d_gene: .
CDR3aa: CASSFSGETQYF

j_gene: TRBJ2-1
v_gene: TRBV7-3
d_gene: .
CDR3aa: CASSLTTDYNEQFF